Listed below are T cell receptor beta chains from one sample, sequenced in a study of blood T cell repertoires in COVID-19. Some clones are missing from TCRdb's copy, which holds only in-frame ones; the method was immunoSEQ multiplex PCR. The sample has fewer than 250,000 clones; nearly 90% are singletons. Material: peripheral blood. These receptors all stem from a woman aged 35 to 49 who had recovered from COVID-19. CDR3s include the opening cysteine and the closing phenylalanine or tryptophan. The D gene is left open where the match is weak. Clone size is stated in some rows and not others, as once, few, many or a class when expanded.

CDR3 protein | CDR3 DNA | J gene | D gene | clone size | V gene
CASGPGLAGKNEQFF | TGTGCTAGTGGGCCCGGACTAGCGGGAAAAAATGAGCAGTTCTTC | TRBJ2-1 | TRBD2 | . | TRBV12-5
CAWSGEGHQPQHF | TGTGCCTGGAGTGGGGAGGGGCATCAGCCCCAGCATTTT | TRBJ1-5 | . | . | TRBV30
CASSFGTEYWTYEQYF | TGTGCCAGCAGCTTTGGGACAGAGTACTGGACTTACGAGCAGTACTTC | TRBJ2-7 | TRBD1 | . | TRBV5-6
CASSYESADEKLFF | TGTGCCAGCAGTTACGAATCGGCGGATGAAAAACTGTTTTTT | TRBJ1-4 | . | . | TRBV6-5
CASSEIIPGGSVSEQYF | TGTGCCAGCAGTGAAATAATACCGGGGGGGAGTGTGTCCGAGCAGTACTTC | TRBJ2-7 | TRBD2 | . | TRBV2
CASSLATAPDSSFF | TGTGCCAGCAGCCTAGCCACCGCCCCGGACAGTTCTTTCTTT | TRBJ1-1 | . | . | TRBV5-6
CASRPIQGNTEAFF | TGTGCCAGTAGGCCAATTCAGGGGAACACTGAAGCTTTCTTT | TRBJ1-1 | . | many | TRBV19
CASSQEGATLYEQYF | TGTGCCAGCAGCCAAGAGGGGGCCACACTCTACGAGCAGTACTTC | TRBJ2-7 | . | . | TRBV4-2
CASSPIGGFDTGELFF | TGTGCCAGCAGCCCAATCGGAGGATTTGACACCGGGGAGCTGTTTTTT | TRBJ2-2 | . | once | TRBV27
CASSQETWGGNYEQYF | TGCGCCAGCAGCCAAGAGACGTGGGGGGGTAACTACGAGCAGTACTTC | TRBJ2-7 | TRBD2 | . | TRBV4-1
CASSQDRARGRDTGELFF | TGCGCCAGCAGCCAAGATCGTGCCAGGGGCCGGGACACCGGGGAGCTGTTTTTT | TRBJ2-2 | . | . | TRBV4-1
CSVVPTGKRAQYF | TGCAGCGTTGTGCCAACCGGGAAAAGGGCGCAGTACTTC | TRBJ2-7 | . | . | TRBV29-1
CASSQERISGTGGAALTDTQYF | TGTGCCAGCAGCCAAGAGAGAATCTCCGGGACAGGGGGGGCGGCCCTCACAGATACGCAGTATTTT | TRBJ2-3 | TRBD1 | . | TRBV4-2
CASSYRTGYNQPQHF | TGTGCCAGCAGTTACAGAACAGGTTATAATCAGCCCCAGCATTTT | TRBJ1-5 | . | . | TRBV6-2/TRBV6-3
CASSVDGTEAFF | TGTGCCAGCAGCGTAGACGGCACTGAAGCTTTCTTT | TRBJ1-1 | . | . | TRBV9
CASSLRLNYEQYF | TGTGCCAGCAGCTTGCGTCTAAATTACGAGCAGTACTTC | TRBJ2-7 | . | . | TRBV5-8
CASSLSISGHSGNTIYF | TGTGCCAGCAGCTTGAGTATTTCGGGTCACTCTGGAAACACCATATATTTT | TRBJ1-3 | . | . | TRBV5-6
CASSIRGDRVLQQYF | TGTGCCAGCAGCATAAGGGGGGACAGGGTTTTGCAGCAGTACTTC | TRBJ2-7 | TRBD1 | . | TRBV6-2/TRBV6-3
CASRANTEAFF | TGTGCCAGCAGGGCGAACACTGAAGCTTTCTTT | TRBJ1-1 | . | . | TRBV28
CASSSLASFSYEQYF | TGTGCCAGCAGTTCACTAGCAAGTTTCTCCTACGAGCAGTACTTC | TRBJ2-7 | . | . | TRBV6-5
CSVVPSAGGGYEQYF | TGCAGCGTTGTCCCATCGGCGGGAGGTGGCTACGAGCAGTACTTC | TRBJ2-7 | TRBD2 | . | TRBV29-1
CASSPGQVWDYGYTF | TGTGCCAGTAGTCCAGGACAGGTGTGGGACTATGGCTACACCTTC | TRBJ1-2 | TRBD1 | once | TRBV19
CASSLTFEEKTLF | TGTGCCAGCAGTTTAACATTTGAGGAGAAAACATTATTT | TRBJ1-3 | . | . | TRBV28
CASSIRTGGGDGYTF | TGTGCCAGTAGTATTCGAACAGGGGGCGGCGATGGCTACACCTTC | TRBJ1-2 | TRBD1 | . | TRBV19